This T cell receptor beta chain was recorded in a study of naive and memory T cell subsets. Study-level findings and limits: Possibly reflecting memory cells re-expressing CD45RA, a few larger clonotypes occurred in naive repertoires, especially CD8. TCR counts from RNA may reflect activation-linked expression changes. TCR abundance followed a power law differing between naive and memory subsets.

The beta constant-region primer was an equimolar mix of two oligonucleotides covering TRBC1 and TRBC2. Nested alpha and beta constant-region primers with the SP2 primer drove four PCR rounds on ligated cDNA. From the UMI-ligation and nested PCR reads, TCRdb called clonotypes with MiXCR, one entry per CDR3 protein. The repertoire holds about 99,000 distinct CDR3 sequences, with roughly 15% as singletons. As regards this clonotype: The antigen is undetermined.

The material sequenced was naive CD8+ T cells from blood. This sequence was found in a human donor in good health.

This CDR3 is CASTGRGTGELFF. CDR3 bases: TGTGCCAGCACAGGAAGGGGCACCGGGGAGCTGTTTTTT. The chain recombines TRBV6-5 with TRBJ2-2, with D possibly matching TRBD1 (5 bases). This CDR3 contains 13 residues. Germline V gene sequence: CDR1 MNHEY, CDR2 SVGAGI. Trimming stripped 7 bases from V and 4 bases from J, with 10 bases between.